This T cell receptor (beta chain) was recorded in a study of blood T cell repertoires in COVID-19. Study background: From the United States, Italy and Spain came samples of acute and convalescent COVID-19. PBMCs, B-cell-depleted T cells, or T cells were the source of the cDNA or gDNA that made up the material.

Under the authors' procedure: It was from reference gene primer amplification that nucleated cell counts were estimated. Method: immunoSEQ multiplex PCR; TCRdb's copy keeps in-frame clones and lacks some. The D gene and trimming were derived from the DNA, and the V and J assignments and clone size from that table. This table has 200,000 to 250,000 clones, 84% appearing once. Patients of the Seattle cohort, enrolled during active infection, were followed longitudinally. V lost 4 bases and J lost 2, with 23 bases in between. Germline V gene data show CDR1 as SGHVS and CDR2 as FQNEAQ. This CDR3 spans 18 amino acids.

The origin of this receptor is a woman older than 75 with COVID-19, enrolled during active disease. The specimen sequenced was peripheral blood. The chain carries TRBV7-8 and TRBJ1-2; D call uncertain. CDR3 nucleotide sequence: TGTGCCAGCAGCTCCCGAGGCGGGGAATATAGCAGAAACTATGGCTACACCTTC. The encoded protein is CASSSRGGEYSRNYGYTF.